A selection of T cell receptor beta chains follows, all from one sample in a study of T cell repertoires in cytomegalovirus infection. TCRdb fed the reads into MiXCR, producing one record per CDR3 protein. The sample has hundreds of thousands of distinct CDR3 sequences, under 35% seen once. These receptors are not linked to any known antigen. The source material was cultured PBMCs, sampled from culture after CMV antigen stimulation. All receptors derive from a human donor in good health (CMV status not recorded). Some clones in this sample may be carry-over from other donors' samples. The CDR3 runs from the conserved cysteine through the conserved F or W. A D gene is named only where the DNA matches it firmly. Some rows mark clone size as missing; the rest say once, few, many or name a class of expanded clone.

TRBJ2-7 | TRBV7-9 | many | - | CASSLRAREQYF | TGTGCCAGCAGCTTACGTGCCAGGGAGCAGTACTTC
TRBJ2-1 | TRBV7-2 | few | TRBD2 | CASSSFVAGGDEQFF | TGTGCCAGCAGCTCCTTTGTAGCGGGGGGTGATGAGCAGTTCTTC
TRBJ2-5 | TRBV7-3 | - | - | CASSPAWGSVGETQYF | TGTGCCAGCAGCCCCGCCTGGGGTAGCGTAGGGGAGACCCAGTACTTC
TRBJ1-5 | TRBV7-2 | - | - | CASSLIYRNQPQHF | TGTGCCAGCAGCTTAATTTACAGAAATCAGCCCCAGCATTTT
TRBJ2-7 | TRBV18 | - | - | CASSPNSGPGHEQYF | TGTGCCAGCTCACCAAACAGTGGGCCAGGCCACGAGCAGTACTTC
TRBJ2-1 | TRBV12-3/TRBV12-4 | - | - | CASSLQGLFKFF | TGTGCCAGCAGTTTACAGGGTTTGTTTAAGTTCTTC
TRBJ2-7 | TRBV27 | - | TRBD2 | CASSLYSSGGRAKLSDYEQYF | TGTGCCAGCAGTCTCTATTCGTCTGGCGGGAGGGCAAAACTATCAGACTACGAGCAGTACTTC
TRBJ2-3 | TRBV27 | - | - | CASGATDTQYF | TGTGCCAGCGGAGCCACAGATACGCAGTATTTT
TRBJ1-1 | TRBV7-4 | - | - | CASSLAGRSTEAFF | TGTGCCAGCAGCTTAGCGGGCCGGTCCACTGAAGCTTTCTTT
TRBJ1-2 | TRBV7-2 | many | TRBD1 | CASSLGVQGALGYTF | TGTGCCAGCAGCTTAGGGGTCCAGGGGGCGCTGGGCTACACCTTC
TRBJ1-3 | TRBV15 | - | - | CSTIREGIGGHTIYF | TGTTCCACCATCAGAGAAGGGATCGGAGGTCACACCATATATTTT
TRBJ2-5 | TRBV10-3 | few | - | CAISESWGQQETQYF | TGTGCCATCAGTGAGTCGTGGGGGCAGCAAGAGACCCAGTACTTC
TRBJ1-3 | TRBV5-1 | once | TRBD1 | CASSLEKGAHGNTIYF | TGCGCCAGCAGCTTGGAAAAGGGGGCACATGGAAACACCATATATTTT
TRBJ2-1 | TRBV12-3/TRBV12-4 | - | - | CASTAMMNEQFF | TGTGCCAGCACCGCCATGATGAATGAGCAGTTCTTC
TRBJ2-1 | TRBV19 | few | TRBD2 | CASSMKAGGSYNEQFF | TGTGCCAGTAGTATGAAGGCGGGGGGCTCCTACAATGAGCAGTTCTTC
TRBJ2-5 | TRBV3-1 | few | - | CASSPGGEYQETQYF | TGTGCCAGCAGCCCCGGCGGAGAGTACCAAGAGACCCAGTACTTC
TRBJ1-1 | TRBV7-9 | - | TRBD1 | CASKGGQGITEAFF | TGTGCCAGCAAGGGGGGACAGGGAATCACTGAAGCTTTCTTT
TRBJ1-6 | TRBV15 | - | - | CATGPGQNSPLHF | TGTGCCACCGGGCCAGGGCAAAATTCACCCCTCCACTTT
TRBJ2-1 | TRBV7-2 | many | - | CASSSLNEQFF | TGTGCCAGCAGCTCCCTCAATGAGCAGTTCTTC
TRBJ1-1 | TRBV12-5 | once | TRBD1 | CASGLVQAGQGMNTEAFF | TGTGCTAGTGGTTTGGTACAGGCGGGACAGGGCATGAACACTGAAGCTTTCTTT
TRBJ2-1 | TRBV7-9 | few | - | CASTRFVGQGSYNEQFF | TGTGCCAGCACCCGGTTTGTGGGGCAGGGATCCTACAATGAGCAGTTCTTC
TRBJ2-3 | TRBV4-2 | - | - | CASSQDGEDTQYF | TGTGCCAGCAGCCAAGATGGGGAAGATACGCAGTATTTT
TRBJ2-1 | TRBV27 | many | TRBD2 | CASSRRREVGNEQFF | TGTGCCAGCAGCCGGCGGCGGGAGGTCGGGAATGAGCAGTTCTTC
TRBJ1-3 | TRBV7-6 | - | - | CASSFDGNTIYF | TGTGCCAGCAGCTTCGACGGGAACACCATATATTTT
TRBJ2-1 | TRBV6-6 | - | TRBD1 | CASSFPTGGLSYNEQFF | TGTGCCAGCAGTTTCCCGACAGGGGGCCTCTCCTACAATGAGCAGTTCTTC
TRBJ2-1 | TRBV27 | - | TRBD2 | CASSSPLGLAGGGEQFF | TGTGCCAGCAGTTCTCCCCTAGGGCTAGCGGGAGGAGGTGAGCAGTTCTTC
TRBJ1-4 | TRBV6-1 | - | - | CASSQTGPGEKLFF | TGTGCCAGCAGCCAGACAGGACCCGGGGAAAAACTGTTTTTT
TRBJ1-5 | TRBV20-1 | - | TRBD1 | CSASKGAGGNQPQHF | TGCAGTGCTAGTAAGGGGGCCGGAGGCAATCAGCCCCAGCATTTT
TRBJ2-7 | TRBV12-3/TRBV12-4 | few | TRBD2 | CASSPGRVAGVSYEQYF | TGTGCCAGCAGTCCAGGACGAGTAGCGGGAGTTTCCTACGAGCAGTACTTC
TRBJ2-1 | TRBV11-3 | few | - | CASSTGTRNEQFF | TGTGCCAGCAGCACTGGGACTCGGAATGAGCAGTTCTTC
TRBJ2-2 | TRBV7-4 | - | - | CASQGGGTGELFF | TGTGCCAGCCAAGGGGGGGGCACCGGGGAGCTGTTTTTT
TRBJ1-2 | TRBV19 | - | TRBD1 | CATPRTGYYGYTF | TGTGCCACCCCCCGGACAGGGTACTATGGCTACACCTTC
TRBJ1-4 | TRBV7-8 | - | - | CASRYSAGVTNEKLFF | TGTGCCAGCAGATACAGTGCGGGCGTAACTAATGAAAAACTGTTTTTT
TRBJ2-5 | TRBV11-3 | - | - | CASSPPREETQYF | TGTGCCAGCAGCCCGCCTCGGGAAGAGACCCAGTACTTC
TRBJ2-4 | TRBV11-2 | few | TRBD1 | CASSLVWDRGNIQYF | TGTGCCAGCAGCTTAGTGTGGGACAGGGGGAACATTCAGTACTTC
TRBJ2-1 | TRBV7-2 | many | TRBD2 | CASSLVANGRNEQFF | TGTGCCAGCAGCTTAGTAGCAAACGGGAGGAATGAGCAGTTCTTC
TRBJ1-2 | TRBV20-1 | - | - | CSARDLGGAPEGYTF | TGCAGTGCTAGAGATCTGGGGGGCGCCCCCGAAGGCTACACCTTC